This TCR beta chain was recorded in a study of blood T cell repertoires in COVID-19. Study at large: Spain, Italy and the United States supplied samples that represented acute and convalescent COVID-19. In each case, the material was cDNA or gDNA derived from T cells, B-cell-depleted T cells, or PBMCs.

Germline assignment: CDR1 SNHLY and CDR2 FYNNEI. V was shortened by 4 bases and J by 5 bases, with 12 bases between the two germline ends. This CDR3 is built from 14 residues. This clone was detected once. In the study's own analysis: Amplification of reference gene primers provided the estimated nucleated cell counts. Libraries were prepared by immunoSEQ multiplex PCR; TCRdb keeps only in-frame clonotypes and omits some of them. For V, J and clone size, that table is used; D and trimming come from the DNA. The sample yields 150,000 to 200,000 clones, approximately 90% seen once. The TCR comes from a human donor in a cohort sampled during active COVID-19. The sequenced sample was peripheral blood. The chain links TRBV2 to TRBJ2-1; no firm D call. The CDR3 region is CASSARSTHNEQFF. For the CDR3, the DNA is TGTGCCAGCAGTGCCCGTTCAACACACAATGAGCAGTTCTTC.